The clone carrying this TCR beta chain was observed at least ten times. The sample comes from a study of early T cells in non-severe SARS-CoV-2 infection. TCRdb itself ran the 5' RACE reads through MiXCR, one entry per CDR3 protein. The table includes approximately 74,000 distinct CDR3 sequences, around 15% detected once. The origin of this receptor is an adult who was a healthcare worker with PCR-confirmed SARS-CoV-2 infection or an uninfected control (not recorded which). Sample: whole blood.

CDR3 in DNA: TGCAGCGTCAGCGTCGGTGGCACAGATACGCAGTATTTT. It translates to CSVSVGGTDTQYF. The rearrangement joins TRBV29-1 to TRBJ2-3; D is ambiguous. Trimming cost V 6 bases and J 1 base, with 11 bases left between them. CDR3 length equals 13 residues. CDR1 SQVTM and CDR2 ANQGSEA come from the germline V gene.